This TCR beta chain comes out of a study of CD8 T cells in Susac syndrome. When the RNA was reverse transcribed, random hexamers were used with an input of about 0.5 to 1 ug. MiXCR, run by TCRdb on the immunoSEQ multiplex PCR reads, gives a single entry per CDR3 protein. The sample yields more than 130,000 distinct CDR3 sequences, nearly 95% seen once. Between the trimmed V and J ends, which lost 3 bases and 8 bases, there was a span of 19 bases. Germline-derived CDR1 and CDR2 are LGHNA and YSLEER. The CDR3 has 15 amino acids. This clonotype was obtained from a human donor in good health. The sequenced sample was CD8+ T cells from PBMCs. V gene TRBV4-3 combines with J gene TRBJ1-2; D is perhaps TRBD1 (6 bases). Here the CDR3 DNA reads TGCGCCAGCAGCCATCTGCCAGGGGAGGTTGGAGGCTACACCTTC. Its translation is CASSHLPGEVGGYTF.